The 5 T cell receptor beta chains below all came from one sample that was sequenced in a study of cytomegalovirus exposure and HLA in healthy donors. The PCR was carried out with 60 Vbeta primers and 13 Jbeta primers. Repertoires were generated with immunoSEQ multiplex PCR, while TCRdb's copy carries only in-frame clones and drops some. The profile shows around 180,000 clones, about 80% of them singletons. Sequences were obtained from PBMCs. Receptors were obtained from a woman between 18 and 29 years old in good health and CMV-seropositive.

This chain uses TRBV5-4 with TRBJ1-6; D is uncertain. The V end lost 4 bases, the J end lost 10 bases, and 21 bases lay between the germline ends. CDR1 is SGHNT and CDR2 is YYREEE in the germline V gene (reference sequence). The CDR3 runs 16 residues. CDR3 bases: TGTGCCAGCAGCCAAGGCGGGGTGATTGCTGGATCACCCCTCCACTTT. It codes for CASSQGGVIAGSPLHF.

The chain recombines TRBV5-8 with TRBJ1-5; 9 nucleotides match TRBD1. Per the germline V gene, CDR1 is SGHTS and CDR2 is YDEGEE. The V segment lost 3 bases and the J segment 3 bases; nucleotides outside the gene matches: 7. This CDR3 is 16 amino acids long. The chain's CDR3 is CASSSSGTGLNQPQHF. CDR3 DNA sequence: TGTGCCAGCAGCTCATCCGGGACAGGGCTCAATCAGCCCCAGCATTTT.

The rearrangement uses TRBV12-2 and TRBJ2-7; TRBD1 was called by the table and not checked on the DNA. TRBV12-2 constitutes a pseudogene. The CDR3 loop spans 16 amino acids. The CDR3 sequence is CASRWEQGFLSYEQYV. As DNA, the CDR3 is TGTGCAAGTCGCTGGGAACAGGGGTTCCTCTCCTACGAGCAGTACGTC.

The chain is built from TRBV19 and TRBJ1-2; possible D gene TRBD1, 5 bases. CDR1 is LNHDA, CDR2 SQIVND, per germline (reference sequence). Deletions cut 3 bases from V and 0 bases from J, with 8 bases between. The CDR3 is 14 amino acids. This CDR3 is CASSIQGANYGYTF. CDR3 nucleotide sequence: TGTGCCAGTAGTATCCAGGGTGCTAACTATGGCTACACCTTC. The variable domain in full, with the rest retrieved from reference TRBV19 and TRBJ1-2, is DGGITQSPKYLFRKEGQNVTLSCEQNLNHDAMYWYRQDPGQGLRLIYYSQIVNDFQKGDIAEGYSVSREKKESFPLTVTSAQKNPTAFYLCASSIQGANYGYTFGSGTRLTVV.

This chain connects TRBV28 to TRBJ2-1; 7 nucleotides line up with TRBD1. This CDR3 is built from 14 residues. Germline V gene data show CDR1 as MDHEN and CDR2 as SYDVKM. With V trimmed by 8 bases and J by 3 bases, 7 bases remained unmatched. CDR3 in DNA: TGTGCCAGCCTGGGCCAGGGGGTCTACAATGAGCAGTTCTTC. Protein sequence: CASLGQGVYNEQFF.